The 16 T cell receptor beta chains presented below share a single source sample, sequenced in a study of shared T cell receptors in the human thymus. The protocol was immunoSEQ multiplex PCR, while the TCRdb copy is restricted to in-frame clones and leaves out a portion. The profile shows 700,000 or so clones, 70% to 90% of them singletons. The data were also submitted as part of a second study, on human thymus T cells.

Sample: thymocytes. These receptor sequences come from a girl in the first two years of life with a congenital heart defect.

This rearrangement joins TRBV6-5 to TRBJ1-4; D perhaps matches TRBD1 (6 bases). The CDR3 is 13 residues long. The V and J ends lost 5 bases and 11 bases respectively, with 15 bases between them. In germline, CDR1 is MNHEY, CDR2 SVGAGI. As DNA, the CDR3 is TGTGCCAGCAGTACCCGGGACACGGGGAAACTGTTTTTT. Translated: CASSTRDTGKLFF.

J is TRBJ2-7 and V is TRBV4-3, with no clear D. Trimming left V 4 bases short and J 1 base short, with 14 bases between. The germline gives CDR1 LGHNA, CDR2 YSLEER. The CDR3 is 15 residues long. This CDR3 reads CASSPKGAPSYEQYF. The CDR3 nucleotides are TGCGCCAGCAGCCCCAAAGGAGCCCCTTCCTACGAGCAGTACTTC.

The chain is built from TRBV28 and TRBJ1-1; 11 bases align to TRBD1. The J segment lost 1 base and the V segment lost 11 bases, leaving 0 bases of the junction unmatched. The germline CDR1 and CDR2 sequences are MDHEN and SYDVKM. The CDR3 runs 12 residues. The CDR3 region has the DNA TGTGCCGGACAGGGGGCGAACACTGAAGCTTTCTTT. Amino acid sequence: CAGQGANTEAFF.

The genes are TRBV30 and TRBJ1-6; D gene uncertain. Trimming removed 0 bases at V and 0 bases at J, with 9 bases between. The CDR3 totals 16 residues. The V gene's germline CDR1 is GTSNPN and CDR2 SVGIG (reference sequence). CDR3: CAWSVSVSSYNSPLHF. CDR3 sequence (DNA): TGTGCCTGGAGTGTAAGTGTCAGCTCCTATAATTCACCCCTCCACTTT.

This clone was counted a single time. The chain uses TRBV5-1 and TRBJ1-2; D perhaps matches TRBD1 (5 bases). The CDR3 is made up of 15 amino acids. Trimming stripped 0 bases from V and 4 bases from J, with 13 bases between. CDR1 SGHRS and CDR2 YFSETQ come from the germline V gene. The CDR3 bases are TGCGCCAGCAGCTTGGTTCGGGGGTCGACCTATGGCTACACCTTC. It encodes CASSLVRGSTYGYTF.

Concerning this clone: Germline and junction disagree at one end, which may indicate a read error. The sample has other DNA sequences that encode this CDR3 too. The rearrangement joins TRBV5-1 to TRBJ1-2; 7 bases line up with TRBD1. The CDR3 covers 15 residues. Germline V lookup: CDR1 SGHRS, CDR2 YFSETQ. The CDR3 DNA is TGCGCCAGCAGCGATCGGGACAGCCCTATTTATGGCTATACCTTC. Its translation: CASSDRDSPIYGYTF.

V and J are TRBV28 and TRBJ1-5; the D is unclear. The CDR3 consists of 17 residues. Germline-derived CDR1 and CDR2 are MDHEN and SYDVKM. The V end lost 6 bases, the J end lost 1 base, and 19 bases lay between the germline ends. The CDR3 protein is CASRKAGLNRSNQPQHF. In DNA, the CDR3 is TGTGCCAGCAGAAAAGCCGGACTGAATAGGAGCAATCAGCCCCAGCATTTT.

The V and J genes are TRBV10-1 and TRBJ1-4; TRBD1 agrees at 9 bases. The CDR3 totals 18 residues. Germline CDR1 WNHNN, CDR2 SYGVQD (reference sequence). The J segment lost 6 bases and the V segment lost 2 bases, leaving 13 bases of the junction unmatched. The CDR3 region is CASSETTTPGQGYEKLFF. CDR3 nucleotide sequence: TGCGCCAGCAGTGAGACGACTACCCCGGGACAGGGTTATGAAAAACTGTTTTTT.

The chain recombines TRBV5-1 with TRBJ2-7; tentatively, D is TRBD1 (6 bases). Trimming took 2 bases from V and 8 from J, leaving 17 bases between them. In germline, CDR1 is SGHRS, CDR2 YFSETQ. The CDR3 is made up of 14 amino acids. Here the CDR3 DNA reads TGCGCCAGCAGCTTTAGGGTGGGGGCTCTCCAGCAGTACTTC. Amino acids: CASSFRVGALQQYF.

The CDR3 loop is CASSPRDRRDTQYF. The CDR3, as DNA: TGCGCCAGCAGCCCCCGAGACAGGCGAGATACGCAGTATTTT. This rearrangement joins TRBV4-1 to TRBJ2-3; D possibly corresponds to TRBD1 (6 bases). The CDR3 is 14 amino acids. Germline assignment: CDR1 MGHRA and CDR2 YSYEKL. The ends were cut back, 4 bases at V and 5 bases at J, with 13 bases in the middle.

This clone occurred once. The gene calls are TRBV7-2 and TRBJ2-7; a weak D match, TRBD1 (5 bases). CDR1 and CDR2 from the germline V gene are SGHTA and FQGNSA. The CDR3 is made up of 15 amino acids. The V and J ends lost 1 base and 1 base respectively, with 11 bases between them. CDR3 bases: TGTGCCAGCAGCTTAGGACAGTTCCCTTCCTACGAGCAGTACTTC. Translation gives CASSLGQFPSYEQYF. The complete variable domain, with remaining parts taken from reference TRBV7-2 and TRBJ2-7, reads GAGVSQSPSNKVTEKGKDVELRCDPISGHTALYWYRQSLGQGLEFLIYFQGNSAPDKSGLPSDRFSAERTGGSVSTLTIQRTQQEDSAVYLCASSLGQFPSYEQYFGPGTRLTVT.

The genes are TRBV27 and TRBJ2-1; 11 bases line up with TRBD2. Germline-derived CDR1 and CDR2 are MNHEY and SMNVEV (reference sequence). The CDR3 sequence is 16 residues long. Trimming cost V 6 bases and J 8 bases; bases outside gene matches: 12. CDR3 residues: CASSQGLAAESDEQFF. CDR3 nucleotide sequence: TGTGCCAGCAGCCAGGGACTAGCGGCTGAGTCGGATGAGCAGTTCTTC.

The V and J genes are TRBV11-2 and TRBJ2-4, with a tentative D call TRBD2 (7 bases). This CDR3 has 19 residues. Trimming pared 4 bases from V and 4 bases from J, leaving 26 bases between. Germline V gene data show CDR1 as SGHAT and CDR2 as FQNNGV. The CDR3 protein is CASSSRGQNGGGRKNIQYF. Here the CDR3 DNA reads TGTGCCAGCAGCTCCAGGGGCCAGAATGGGGGGGGGAGAAAAAACATTCAGTACTTC.

This rearrangement joins TRBV5-1 to TRBJ2-5; 7 bases agree with TRBD1. V shed 4 bases and J 4 bases; nucleotides not matched to a gene: 16. Germline V gene sequence: CDR1 SGHRS, CDR2 YFSETQ. This CDR3 region has 17 residues. CDR3 protein: CASSPIKQGRAGETQYF. The CDR3, as DNA: TGCGCCAGCAGCCCGATTAAACAGGGGCGGGCGGGAGAGACCCAGTACTTC.

The chain couples TRBV7-2 to TRBJ2-6, with D perhaps matching TRBD2 (5 bases). The CDR3 has 18 residues. Germline lookup yields CDR1 SGHTA and CDR2 FQGNSA. Trimming took 7 bases from V and 0 from J, leaving 19 bases between them. CDR3 nucleotide sequence: TGTGCCAGCACCCCTAAGAGAGGGAATCACTCTGGGGCCAACGTCCTGACTTTC. Amino acids: CASTPKRGNHSGANVLTF.

This rearrangement joins TRBV6-1 to TRBJ1-1, with 7 bases matching TRBD1. V gave up 2 bases and J gave up 6 bases; unmatched junction bases: 9. The V gene's germline CDR1 is MNHNS and CDR2 SASEGT. The CDR3 runs 15 residues. This chain's CDR3 is CASSEIDQGVPEAFF. DNA of the CDR3: TGTGCCAGCAGTGAAATTGACCAGGGGGTCCCTGAAGCTTTCTTT.